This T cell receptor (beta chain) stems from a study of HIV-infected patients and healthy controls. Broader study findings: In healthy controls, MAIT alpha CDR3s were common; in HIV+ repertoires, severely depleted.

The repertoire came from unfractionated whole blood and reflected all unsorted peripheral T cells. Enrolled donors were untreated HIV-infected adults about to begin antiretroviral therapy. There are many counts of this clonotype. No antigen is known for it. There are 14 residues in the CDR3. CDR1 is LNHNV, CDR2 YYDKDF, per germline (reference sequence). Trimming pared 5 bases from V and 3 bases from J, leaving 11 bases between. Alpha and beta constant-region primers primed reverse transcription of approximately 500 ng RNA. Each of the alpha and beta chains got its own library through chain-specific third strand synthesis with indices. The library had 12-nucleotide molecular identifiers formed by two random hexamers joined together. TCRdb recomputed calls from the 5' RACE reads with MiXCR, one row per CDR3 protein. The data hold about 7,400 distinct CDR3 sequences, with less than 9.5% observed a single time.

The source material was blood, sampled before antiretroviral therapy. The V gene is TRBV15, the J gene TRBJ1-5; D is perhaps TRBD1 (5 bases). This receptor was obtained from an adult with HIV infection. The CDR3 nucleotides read TGTGCCACCAGCGACGGGACGGTCAATCAGCCCCAGCATTTT. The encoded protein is CATSDGTVNQPQHF.